One and the same sample provided the 2 T cell receptor beta chains below, sequenced in a study of cytomegalovirus exposure and HLA in healthy donors. PCR amplification relied on 60 Vbeta primers (plus 13 Jbeta primers). Method: immunoSEQ multiplex PCR; TCRdb's copy keeps in-frame clones and lacks some. Its clone listing holds some 110,000 clones. Specimen: PBMCs. These receptors were collected from a man between 18 and 29 years old in good health and CMV-seronegative.

J is TRBJ1-1 and V is TRBV25-1; 9 nucleotides match TRBD1. Losses at the gene ends were 2 bases for V and 9 bases for J; bases not matched to a gene: 16. The CDR3 sequence is 17 residues long. Germline assignment: CDR1 MGHDK and CDR2 SYGVNS. The CDR3 is CASSEQGTGILLPQAFF. The DNA for the CDR3 is TGTGCCAGCAGTGAACAGGGGACAGGGATTCTTCTCCCCCAAGCTTTCTTT.

V is TRBV9 and J is TRBJ1-2, with D perhaps matching TRBD1 (5 bases). V dropped 3 bases and J dropped 3 bases, with 12 bases sitting between them. Per germline, CDR1 SGDLS and CDR2 YYNGEE. CDR3 size: 14 residues. CDR3 sequence (DNA): TGTGCCAGCAGCGGCCCGACAGACGACTATGGCTACACCTTC. It specifies CASSGPTDDYGYTF.